A selection of T cell receptor beta chains follows, all from one sample in a study of T cells in localized non-small cell lung cancer. Data came from immunoSEQ multiplex PCR; TCRdb stores just in-frame clones and leaves some out. The table lists roughly 1,900 clones, 20% to 25% of them singletons. The sample consisted of lung tumor tissue, taken before any cancer treatment. These receptors were taken from a male donor aged 60 or over with stage II lung adenocarcinoma. CDR3s include the opening cysteine and the closing phenylalanine or tryptophan. D genes are given only for firm matches.

j_call d_call v_call cdr3_aa cdr3_nt
TRBJ1-5 . TRBV9 CASSGISGNQPQHF TGTGCCAGCAGTGGAATATCGGGCAATCAGCCCCAGCATTTT